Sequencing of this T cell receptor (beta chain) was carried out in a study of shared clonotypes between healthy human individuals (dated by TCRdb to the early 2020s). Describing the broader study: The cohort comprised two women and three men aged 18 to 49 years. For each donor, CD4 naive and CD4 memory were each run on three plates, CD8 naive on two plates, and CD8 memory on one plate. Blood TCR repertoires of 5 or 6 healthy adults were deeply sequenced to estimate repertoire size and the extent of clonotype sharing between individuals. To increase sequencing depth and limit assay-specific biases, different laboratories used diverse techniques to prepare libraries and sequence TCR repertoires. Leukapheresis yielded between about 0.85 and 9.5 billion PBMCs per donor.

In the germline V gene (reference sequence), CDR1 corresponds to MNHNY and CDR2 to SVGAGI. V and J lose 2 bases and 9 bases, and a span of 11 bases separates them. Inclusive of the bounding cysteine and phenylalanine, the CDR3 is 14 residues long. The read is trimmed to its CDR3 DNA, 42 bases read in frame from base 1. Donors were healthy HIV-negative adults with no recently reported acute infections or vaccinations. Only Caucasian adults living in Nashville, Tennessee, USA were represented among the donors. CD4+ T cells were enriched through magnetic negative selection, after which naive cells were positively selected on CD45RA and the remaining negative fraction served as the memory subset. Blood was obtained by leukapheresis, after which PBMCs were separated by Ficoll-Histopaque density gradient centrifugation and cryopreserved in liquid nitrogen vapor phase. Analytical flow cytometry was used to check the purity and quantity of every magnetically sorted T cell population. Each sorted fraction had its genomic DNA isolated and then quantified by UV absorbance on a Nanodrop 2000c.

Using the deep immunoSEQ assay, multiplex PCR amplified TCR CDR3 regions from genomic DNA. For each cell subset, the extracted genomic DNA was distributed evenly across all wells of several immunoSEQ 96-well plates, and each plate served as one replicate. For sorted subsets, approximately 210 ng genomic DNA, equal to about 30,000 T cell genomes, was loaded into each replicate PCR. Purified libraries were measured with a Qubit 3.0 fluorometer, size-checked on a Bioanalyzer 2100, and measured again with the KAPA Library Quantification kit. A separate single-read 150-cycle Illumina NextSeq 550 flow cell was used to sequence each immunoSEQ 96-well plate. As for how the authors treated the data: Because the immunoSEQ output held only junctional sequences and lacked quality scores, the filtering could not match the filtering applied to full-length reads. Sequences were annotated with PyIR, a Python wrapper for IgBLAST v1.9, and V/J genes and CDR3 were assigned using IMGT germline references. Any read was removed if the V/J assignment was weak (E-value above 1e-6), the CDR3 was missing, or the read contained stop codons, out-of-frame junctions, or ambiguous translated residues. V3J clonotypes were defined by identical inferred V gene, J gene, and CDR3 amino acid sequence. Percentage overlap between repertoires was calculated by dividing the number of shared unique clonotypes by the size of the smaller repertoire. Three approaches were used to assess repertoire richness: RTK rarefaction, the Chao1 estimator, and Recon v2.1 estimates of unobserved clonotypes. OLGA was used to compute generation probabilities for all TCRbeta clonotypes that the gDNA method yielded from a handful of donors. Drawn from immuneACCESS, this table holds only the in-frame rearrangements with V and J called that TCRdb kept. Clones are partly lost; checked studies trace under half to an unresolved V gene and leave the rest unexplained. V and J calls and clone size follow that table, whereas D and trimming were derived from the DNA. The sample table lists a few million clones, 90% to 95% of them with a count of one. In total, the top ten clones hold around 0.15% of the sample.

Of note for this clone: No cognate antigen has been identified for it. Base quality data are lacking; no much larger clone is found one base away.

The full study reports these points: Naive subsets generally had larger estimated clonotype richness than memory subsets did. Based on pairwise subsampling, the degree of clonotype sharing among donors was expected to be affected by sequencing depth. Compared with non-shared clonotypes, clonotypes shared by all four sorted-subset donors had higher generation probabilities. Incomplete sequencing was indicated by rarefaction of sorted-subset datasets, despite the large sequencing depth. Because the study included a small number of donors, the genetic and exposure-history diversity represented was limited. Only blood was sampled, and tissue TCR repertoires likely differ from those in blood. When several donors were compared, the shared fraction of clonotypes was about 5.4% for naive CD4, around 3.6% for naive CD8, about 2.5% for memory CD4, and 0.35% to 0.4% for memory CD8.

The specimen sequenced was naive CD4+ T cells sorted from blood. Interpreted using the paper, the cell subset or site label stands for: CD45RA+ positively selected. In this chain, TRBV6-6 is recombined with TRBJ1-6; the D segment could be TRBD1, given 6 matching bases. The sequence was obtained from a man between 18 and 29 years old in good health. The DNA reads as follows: TGTGCCAGCAGTTACGAGGGGGGAGGTTCACCCCTCCACTTT. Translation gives CASSYEGGGSPLHF.